Below, 31 T cell receptor beta chains from the same sample are listed, as sequenced in a study of blood T cell repertoires in COVID-19. Libraries were prepared by immunoSEQ multiplex PCR; TCRdb keeps only in-frame clonotypes and omits some of them. The profile shows more than 400,000 clones, approximately 85% of them singletons. Sample: peripheral blood. These TCRs come from a human donor in a cohort sampled during active COVID-19.

The chain recombines TRBV19 with TRBJ2-7, with D tentatively TRBD1 (6 bases). Germline loops: CDR1 LNHDA, CDR2 SQIVND (reference sequence). CDR3 length: 15 residues. V gave up 2 bases and J gave up 0 bases, with 11 bases separating them. CDR3 protein: CASSIKTGFSYEQYF. CDR3 DNA: TGTGCCAGTAGTATAAAAACAGGGTTCTCCTACGAGCAGTACTTC.

The chain has TRBV7-2 and TRBJ2-1; 9 bases align to TRBD2. The CDR3 spans 18 residues. J gave up 1 base and V 6 bases, and 13 bases lay outside the gene matches. Germline V gives CDR1 SGHTA, CDR2 FQGNSA. The CDR3 sequence is CASSLPAGGTGSYNEQFF. CDR3 DNA: TGTGCCAGCAGTCTGCCAGCGGGAGGAACGGGGTCCTACAATGAGCAGTTCTTC.

The chain couples TRBV27 to TRBJ2-7; D might be TRBD2 (6 bases). In germline, CDR1 is MNHEY, CDR2 SMNVEV (reference sequence). This CDR3 comprises 14 residues. Between the trimmed V and J ends, which lost 5 bases and 2 bases, there was a span of 13 bases. CDR3 sequence (DNA): TGTGCCAGCAGTCCGGGGGTACCGACCTACGAGCAGTACTTC. Translated, it gives CASSPGVPTYEQYF.

This clone appeared a single time. The chain couples TRBV5-4 to TRBJ2-2; possible D gene TRBD2, 6 bases. The CDR3 is 16 amino acids. From germline, CDR1 is SGHNT and CDR2 YYREEE (reference sequence). V lost 4 bases, J lost 4 bases, and 17 bases lay in between. CDR3 DNA sequence: TGTGCCAGCAGCGTGACCAGGACTATGGGCACCGGGGAGCTGTTTTTT. Translation gives CASSVTRTMGTGELFF.

The V and J genes are TRBV27 and TRBJ2-2; 9 bases match TRBD2. The V gene's germline CDR1 is MNHEY and CDR2 SMNVEV (reference sequence). CDR3 length: 16 residues. Trimming cost V 5 bases and J 3 bases; bases outside gene matches: 7. CDR3 nucleotide sequence: TGTGCCAGCAGTGTAGCGGGAGATTGGGACACCGGGGAGCTGTTTTTT. Protein: CASSVAGDWDTGELFF.

The chain carries TRBV7-9 and TRBJ2-1, with 10 bases aligning to TRBD2. CDR1 and CDR2 from the germline V gene are SEHNR and FQNEAQ (reference sequence). V was pared by 2 bases and J by 3 bases, with 4 bases of the junction left unmatched. The CDR3 consists of 16 residues. The chain's CDR3 is CASSLTGTSVYNEQFF. In nucleotides, the CDR3 is TGTGCCAGCAGCTTAACCGGGACTAGCGTCTACAATGAGCAGTTCTTC.

This clone was counted a few times. V and J are TRBV6-4 and TRBJ2-7, with a weak D call TRBD2 (6 bases). The V and J ends lost 6 bases and 0 bases respectively, with 9 bases between them. Germline V gene lookup returns CDR1 MRHNA and CDR2 SNTAGT. The CDR3 runs 13 residues. CDR3 DNA: TGTGCCAGCAGGCGGGACCACTCCTACGAGCAGTACTTC. Amino acid sequence: CASRRDHSYEQYF.

The V and J genes are TRBV6-5 and TRBJ1-2, with D uncertain. CDR1 MNHEY and CDR2 SVGAGI come from the germline V gene. The length of the CDR3 is 15 residues. V dropped 0 bases and J dropped 6 bases, with 14 bases sitting between them. The CDR3 loop reads CASSYSNRREDGYTF. CDR3 nucleotide sequence: TGTGCCAGCAGTTACTCCAACCGTAGAGAGGATGGCTACACCTTC.

The chain couples TRBV7-2 to TRBJ1-4; 7 bases map to TRBD1. V shed 2 bases, J shed 8 bases, and the junction held 8 bases outside the gene matches. Germline loops: CDR1 SGHTA, CDR2 FQGNSA. CDR3 size: 15 residues. CDR3 nucleotide sequence: TGTGCCAGCAGCTTATACAGGGGCGACAGAGAAAAACTGTTTTTT. Residues: CASSLYRGDREKLFF.

This clone was recorded once. The gene calls are TRBV28 and TRBJ1-6; D remains unclear. The CDR3 length is 17 residues. With 7 bases removed from V and 10 bases from J, the gap between germline ends came to 26 bases. The germline gives CDR1 MDHEN, CDR2 SYDVKM. In nucleotides, the CDR3 is TGTGCCAGCACCCTTGGCGGGCTAAGGCCCCGTCTCTCACCCCTCCACTTT. This translates into CASTLGGLRPRLSPLHF.

This chain joins TRBV25-1 and TRBJ2-2, with D perhaps TRBD2 (6 bases). The CDR3 has 15 residues. CDR1 is MGHDK, CDR2 SYGVNS, per germline. Trimming removed 4 bases at V and 4 bases at J, with 13 bases between. The CDR3 spells CASSAWGESTGELFF. CDR3 DNA: TGTGCCAGCAGTGCTTGGGGGGAGAGCACCGGGGAGCTGTTTTTT.

The V gene is TRBV29-1, the J gene TRBJ1-1; 8 nucleotides match TRBD1. This CDR3 is 14 amino acids long. Germline CDR1 reads SQVTM; CDR2 reads ANQGSEA. The trim removed 6 bases at V and 1 base at J, leaving 7 bases unmatched. The CDR3 loop is CSVGTGYWNTEAFF. In DNA, the CDR3 is TGCAGCGTAGGGACAGGATATTGGAACACTGAAGCTTTCTTT. The full variable domain, its missing parts supplied by reference TRBV29-1 and TRBJ1-1, is SAVISQKPSRDICQRGTSLTIQCQVDSQVTMMFWYRQQPGQSLTLIATANQGSEATYESGFVIDKFPISRPNLTFSTLTVSNMSPEDSSIYLCSVGTGYWNTEAFFGQGTRLTVV.

The V gene is TRBV7-2, the J gene TRBJ2-1; 7 bases are shared with TRBD2. The CDR3 totals 15 residues. Germline assignment: CDR1 SGHTA and CDR2 FQGNSA. V lost 5 bases to trimming and J lost 3 bases; unmatched junction nucleotides: 7. This CDR3 is CASSPSAGDYNEQFF. The CDR3 region has the DNA TGTGCCAGCAGCCCCAGTGCGGGGGACTACAATGAGCAGTTCTTC.

V gene TRBV2 combines with J gene TRBJ2-7; 8 bases are a match to TRBD1. Germline assignment: CDR1 SNHLY and CDR2 FYNNEI. This CDR3 comprises 12 residues. J gave up 4 bases and V 6 bases, and 2 bases lay outside the gene matches. This chain's CDR3 is CASRDRAYEQYF. In DNA form, the CDR3 reads TGTGCCAGCAGGGACAGGGCTTACGAGCAGTACTTC.

V gene TRBV10-1 combines with J gene TRBJ1-5, with D perhaps matching TRBD1 (6 bases). Germline values: CDR1 WNHNN, CDR2 SYGVQD (reference sequence). This CDR3 region has 14 residues. The V gene lost 3 bases and the J gene lost 5 bases, with 11 bases spanning the gap. CDR3 protein: CASSEGGKDQPQHF. The CDR3 bases are TGCGCCAGCAGTGAAGGGGGTAAGGATCAGCCCCAGCATTTT.

The chain combines TRBV24-1 with TRBJ2-2; 10 positions match TRBD2. The CDR3 consists of 18 residues. V shed 4 bases and J 5 bases; nucleotides not matched to a gene: 12. Germline values: CDR1 KGHDR, CDR2 SFDVKD. CDR3 DNA: TGTGCCACCAGTGACACGGGACTAGCGCCCGAAGGGACCGGGGAGCTGTTTTTT. Amino acid sequence: CATSDTGLAPEGTGELFF.

The chain carries TRBV27 and TRBJ2-6; D is undetermined. The V end was cut by 0 bases, the J end by 0 bases, with 12 bases between. The germline V gene has CDR1 MNHEY and CDR2 SMNVEV (reference sequence). This CDR3 spans 18 amino acids. This CDR3 reads CASSLSMPASSGANVLTF. The CDR3 DNA is TGTGCCAGCAGTTTATCGATGCCCGCGAGCTCTGGGGCCAACGTCCTGACTTTC.

This clone was detected only a few times. The CDR3 sequence is CASRQQGAGGYTF. DNA of the CDR3: TGTGCCAGCAGGCAACAGGGGGCCGGAGGCTACACCTTC. This chain uses TRBV2 with TRBJ1-2; TRBD1 agrees at 9 bases. Germline CDR1 reads SNHLY; CDR2 reads FYNNEI. CDR3 length: 13 amino acids. The V segment lost 6 bases and the J segment 8 bases; nucleotides outside the gene matches: 7.

J is TRBJ2-7 and V is TRBV27, with 8 bases identical to TRBD2. Looked up from germline, CDR1 is MNHEY and CDR2 is SMNVEV (reference sequence). After removal of 4 bases from V and 4 bases from J, the junction contained 12 bases not matched to a gene. This CDR3 is 16 amino acids long. The CDR3 nucleotides are TGTGCCAGCAGTTCCCCAAGGAGCGGGAGTGTTTACGAGCAGTACTTC. Translating gives CASSSPRSGSVYEQYF.

This chain connects TRBV19 to TRBJ2-3; 12 nucleotides agree with TRBD2. J gave up 4 bases and V 5 bases, and 10 bases lay outside the gene matches. Per the germline V gene, CDR1 is LNHDA and CDR2 is SQIVND (reference sequence). CDR3 size: 17 residues. In DNA form, the CDR3 reads TGTGCCAGTAGTTTCGACCGACTAGCGGGAGTGTCAGATACGCAGTATTTT. Its translation: CASSFDRLAGVSDTQYF.

This sequence joins TRBV5-5 and TRBJ1-4; D ambiguous. The ends were cut back, 0 bases at V and 7 bases at J, with 10 bases in the middle. The CDR3 is 14 residues long. Germline-derived CDR1 and CDR2 are SGHKS and YYEKEE (reference sequence). CDR3 loop: CASSLAQAGEKLFF. CDR3 in DNA: TGTGCCAGCAGCTTGGCCCAGGCCGGTGAAAAACTGTTTTTT.

V is TRBV5-1 and J is TRBJ2-3; D perhaps matches TRBD1 (5 bases). The CDR3 runs 16 residues. Germline lookup yields CDR1 SGHRS and CDR2 YFSETQ. V lost 0 bases and J 1 base, leaving 12 bases between the germline ends. The CDR3 spells CASSLEGRVGTDTQYF. The CDR3, as DNA: TGCGCCAGCAGCTTGGAGGGCAGGGTTGGCACAGATACGCAGTATTTT. The full variable domain, its missing parts supplied by reference TRBV5-1 and TRBJ2-3, is KAGVTQTPRYLIKTRGQQVTLSCSPISGHRSVSWYQQTPGQGLQFLFEYFSETQRNKGNFPGRFSGRQFSNSRSEMNVSTLELGDSALYLCASSLEGRVGTDTQYFGPGTRLTVL.

This clone appeared a single time. The chain is built from TRBV11-1 and TRBJ1-1; D gene unclear. Germline V gene data show CDR1 as SGHAT and CDR2 as FQDESV (reference sequence). V lost 1 base, J lost 5 bases, and 8 bases lay in between. The CDR3 covers 13 residues. The CDR3 reads CASSLVRWTEAFF. CDR3 DNA: TGTGCCAGCAGCTTAGTCAGGTGGACTGAAGCTTTCTTT.

The chain has TRBV4-1 and TRBJ1-2, with a possible D match to TRBD1 (6 bases). The CDR3 runs 15 residues. CDR1 is MGHRA and CDR2 is YSYEKL in the germline V gene. Trimming took 0 bases from V and 4 from J, leaving 12 bases between them. In DNA form, the CDR3 reads TGCGCCAGCAGCCAAGATAGGCGGACAGCCTATGGCTACACCTTC. Its translation: CASSQDRRTAYGYTF.

This clone was found once. The chain recombines TRBV18 with TRBJ2-3, with 10 positions matching TRBD2. The CDR3 extends over 19 amino acids. Germline V gives CDR1 KGHSH, CDR2 LQKENI. The J segment lost 0 bases and the V segment lost 6 bases, leaving 15 bases of the junction unmatched. The CDR3 DNA reads as TGTGCCAGCTCTAGGACTAAGCGGGAGGGTTCTGCAAGCACAGATACGCAGTATTTT. As protein: CASSRTKREGSASTDTQYF.

This clone turned up a few times. V and J are TRBV5-1 and TRBJ2-1; D is possibly TRBD2 (6 bases). Germline CDR1 reads SGHRS; CDR2 reads YFSETQ. Between the trimmed V and J ends, which lost 2 bases and 7 bases, there was a span of 16 bases. The CDR3 length is 15 residues. In DNA form, the CDR3 reads TGCGCCAGCAGCTTTAGCGGTCTGAGTTCGAATGAGCAGTTCTTC. Residues: CASSFSGLSSNEQFF.

The chain employs TRBV7-9 and TRBJ1-1; D call uncertain. Deletions cut 2 bases from V and 3 bases from J, with 16 bases between. This CDR3 region has 16 residues. CDR1 is SEHNR and CDR2 is FQNEAQ in the germline V gene (reference sequence). Here the CDR3 reads CASSLTRGSGYTEAFF. The DNA of the CDR3 is TGTGCCAGCAGCTTAACTCGGGGATCGGGGTACACTGAAGCTTTCTTT.

The gene calls are TRBV5-4 and TRBJ2-2; D is perhaps TRBD1 (6 bases). V lost 4 bases and J 4 bases, leaving 17 bases between the germline ends. Germline V gene lookup returns CDR1 SGHNT and CDR2 YYREEE (reference sequence). The CDR3 spans 16 residues. The CDR3 loop reads CASSNPGARGTGELFF. Here the CDR3 DNA reads TGTGCCAGCAGCAATCCAGGGGCGCGTGGCACCGGGGAGCTGTTTTTT.

The J gene is TRBJ2-1, the V gene TRBV9; perhaps TRBD1 as D (5 bases). This CDR3 region has 15 residues. The germline V gene encodes CDR1 SGDLS and CDR2 YYNGEE. Between the trimmed V and J ends, which lost 0 bases and 5 bases, there was a span of 12 bases. CDR3 DNA: TGTGCCAGCAGCGTAGCCGCAGGGTTGGACAATGAGCAGTTCTTC. This sequence encodes CASSVAAGLDNEQFF.

V and J are TRBV19 and TRBJ2-4; D gene uncertain. V was trimmed by 4 bases and J by 2 bases, leaving 12 bases between them. Germline loops: CDR1 LNHDA, CDR2 SQIVND (reference sequence). The CDR3 loop spans 15 amino acids. The CDR3, as DNA: TGTGCCAGTAGTACTGCCACAGCTACCAAAAACATTCAGTACTTC. Amino acids: CASSTATATKNIQYF.

Note on this clone: The sample contains more than one DNA sequence encoding this CDR3. The rearrangement uses TRBV19 and TRBJ2-3, with unresolved D. The CDR3 sequence is 12 residues long. Trimming cost V 6 bases and J 1 base, with 5 bases left between them. Germline CDR1 reads LNHDA; CDR2 reads SQIVND (reference sequence). The CDR3 nucleotides read TGTGCCAGTAGCTCCCGCACAGATACGCAGTATTTT. Residues: CASSSRTDTQYF.